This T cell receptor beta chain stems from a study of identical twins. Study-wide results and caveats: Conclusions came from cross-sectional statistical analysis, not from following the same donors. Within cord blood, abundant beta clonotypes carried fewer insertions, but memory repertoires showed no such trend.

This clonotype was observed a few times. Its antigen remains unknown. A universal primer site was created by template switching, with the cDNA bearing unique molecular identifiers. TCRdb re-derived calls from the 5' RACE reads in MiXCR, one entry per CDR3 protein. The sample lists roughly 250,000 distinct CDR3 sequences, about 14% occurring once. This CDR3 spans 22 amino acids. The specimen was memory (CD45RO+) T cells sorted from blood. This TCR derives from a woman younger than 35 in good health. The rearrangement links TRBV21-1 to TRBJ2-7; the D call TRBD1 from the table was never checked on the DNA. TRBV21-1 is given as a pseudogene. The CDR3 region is CASSKGPPGHGSPRGIFYEQYF. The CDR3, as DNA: TGTGCCAGCAGCAAAGGGCCTCCGGGACATGGATCTCCCCGAGGAATTTTTTACGAGCAGTACTTC.